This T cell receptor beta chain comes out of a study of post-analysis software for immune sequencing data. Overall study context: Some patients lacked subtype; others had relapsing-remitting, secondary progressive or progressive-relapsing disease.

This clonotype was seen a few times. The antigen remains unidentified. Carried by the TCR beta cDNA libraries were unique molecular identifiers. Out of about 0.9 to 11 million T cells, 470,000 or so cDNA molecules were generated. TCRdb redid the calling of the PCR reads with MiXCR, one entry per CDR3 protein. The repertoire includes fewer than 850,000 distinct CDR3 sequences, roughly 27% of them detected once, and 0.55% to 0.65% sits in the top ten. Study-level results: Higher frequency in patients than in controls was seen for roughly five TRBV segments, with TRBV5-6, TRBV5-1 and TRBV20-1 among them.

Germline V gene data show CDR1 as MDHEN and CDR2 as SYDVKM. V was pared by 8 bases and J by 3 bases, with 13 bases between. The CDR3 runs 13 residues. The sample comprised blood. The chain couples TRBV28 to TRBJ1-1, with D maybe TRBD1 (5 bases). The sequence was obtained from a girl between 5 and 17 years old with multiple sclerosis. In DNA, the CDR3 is TGTGCCAGCTTACGGAGGGACGACACTGAAGCTTTCTTT. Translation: CASLRRDDTEAFF.